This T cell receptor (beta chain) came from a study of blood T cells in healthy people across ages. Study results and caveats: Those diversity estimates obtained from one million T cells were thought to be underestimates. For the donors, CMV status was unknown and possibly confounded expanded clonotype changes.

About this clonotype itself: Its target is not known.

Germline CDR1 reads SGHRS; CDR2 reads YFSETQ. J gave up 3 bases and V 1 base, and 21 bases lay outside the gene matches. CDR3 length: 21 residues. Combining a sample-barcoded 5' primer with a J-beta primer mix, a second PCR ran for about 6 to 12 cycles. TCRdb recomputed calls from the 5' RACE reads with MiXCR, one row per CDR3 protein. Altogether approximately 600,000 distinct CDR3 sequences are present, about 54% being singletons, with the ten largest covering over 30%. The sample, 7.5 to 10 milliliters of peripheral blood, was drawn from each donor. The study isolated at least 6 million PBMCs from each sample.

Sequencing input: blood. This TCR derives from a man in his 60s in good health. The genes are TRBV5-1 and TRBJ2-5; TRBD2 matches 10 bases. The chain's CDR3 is CASSLLGDGKRTSGFKETQYF. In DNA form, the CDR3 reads TGCGCCAGCAGCTTGTTAGGCGACGGGAAACGGACTAGCGGTTTTAAAGAGACCCAGTACTTC.